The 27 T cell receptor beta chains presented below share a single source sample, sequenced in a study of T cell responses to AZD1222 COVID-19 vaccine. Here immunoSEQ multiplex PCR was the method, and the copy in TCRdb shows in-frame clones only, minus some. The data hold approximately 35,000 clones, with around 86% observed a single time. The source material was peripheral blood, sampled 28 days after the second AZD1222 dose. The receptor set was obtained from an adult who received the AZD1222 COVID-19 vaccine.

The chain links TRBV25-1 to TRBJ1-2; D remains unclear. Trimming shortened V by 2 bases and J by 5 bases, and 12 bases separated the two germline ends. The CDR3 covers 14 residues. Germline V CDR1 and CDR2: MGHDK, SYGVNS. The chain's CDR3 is CASSEVWEGYGYTF. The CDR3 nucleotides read TGTGCCAGCAGTGAAGTGTGGGAAGGATATGGCTACACCTTC.

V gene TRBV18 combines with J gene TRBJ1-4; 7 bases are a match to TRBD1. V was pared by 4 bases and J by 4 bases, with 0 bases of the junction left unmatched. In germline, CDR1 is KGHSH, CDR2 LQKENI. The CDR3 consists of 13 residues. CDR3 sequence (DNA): TGTGCCAGCTCACGGGACAGTAATGAAAAACTGTTTTTT. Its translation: CASSRDSNEKLFF.

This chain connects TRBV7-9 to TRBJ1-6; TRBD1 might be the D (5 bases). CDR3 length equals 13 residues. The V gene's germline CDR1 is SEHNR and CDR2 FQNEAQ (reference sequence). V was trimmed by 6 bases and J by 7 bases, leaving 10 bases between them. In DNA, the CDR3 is TGTGCCAGCAGTTCGGGACGGAATTCACCCCTCCACTTT. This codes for CASSSGRNSPLHF.

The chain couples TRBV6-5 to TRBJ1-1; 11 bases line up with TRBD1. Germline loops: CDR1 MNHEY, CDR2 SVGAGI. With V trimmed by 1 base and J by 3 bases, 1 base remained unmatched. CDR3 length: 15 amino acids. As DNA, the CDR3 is TGTGCCAGCAGTTACTGGACAGGGGGCGACACTGAAGCTTTCTTT. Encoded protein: CASSYWTGGDTEAFF.

The CDR3 loop reads CASSLVGDWPEAFF. The CDR3 DNA follows: TGTGCCAGCAGCTTAGTGGGGGATTGGCCTGAAGCTTTCTTT. V is TRBV7-9 and J is TRBJ1-1; possible D gene TRBD1, 5 bases. The V end lost 1 base, the J end lost 6 bases, and 12 bases lay between the germline ends. CDR3 size: 14 residues. Germline V lookup: CDR1 SEHNR, CDR2 FQNEAQ (reference sequence).

The CDR3 sequence: CASRFNSDPDYEQYF. The DNA of the CDR3 is TGCGCCAGCAGATTCAACAGCGATCCCGACTACGAGCAGTACTTC. This chain connects TRBV5-1 to TRBJ2-7; unclear D gene. The CDR3 runs to 15 residues. Trimming left V 5 bases short and J 3 bases short, with 18 bases between. Germline values: CDR1 SGHRS, CDR2 YFSETQ.

CDR3 coding DNA: TGTGCCAGCAGCTCCGATAGGGAACGGGGTGGCAATGAGCAGTTCTTC. Its translation: CASSSDRERGGNEQFF. V usage is TRBV7-2 and J usage is TRBJ2-1, with D possibly TRBD2 on 5 matching bases. The germline V and J ends were trimmed by 4 bases and 6 bases, with 19 bases remaining between them. Germline values: CDR1 SGHTA, CDR2 FQGNSA. The CDR3 length is 16 residues.

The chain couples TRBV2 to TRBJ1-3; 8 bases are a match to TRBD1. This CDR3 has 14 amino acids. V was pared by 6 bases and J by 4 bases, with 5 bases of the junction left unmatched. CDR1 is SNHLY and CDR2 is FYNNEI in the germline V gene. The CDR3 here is CASSTGQGGNTIYF. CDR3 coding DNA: TGTGCCAGCAGCACCGGACAGGGAGGAAACACCATATATTTT. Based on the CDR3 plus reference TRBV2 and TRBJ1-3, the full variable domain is EPEVTQTPSHQVTQMGQEVILRCVPISNHLYFYWYRQILGQKVEFLVSFYNNEISEKSEIFDDQFSVERPDGSNFTLKIRSTKLEDSAMYFCASSTGQGGNTIYFGEGSWLTVV.

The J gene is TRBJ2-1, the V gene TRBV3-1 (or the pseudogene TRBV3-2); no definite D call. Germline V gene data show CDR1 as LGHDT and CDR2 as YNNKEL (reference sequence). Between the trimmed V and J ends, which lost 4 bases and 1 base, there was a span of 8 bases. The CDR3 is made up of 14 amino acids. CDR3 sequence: CASSPGPSYNEQFF. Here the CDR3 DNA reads TGTGCCAGCAGCCCAGGCCCTTCCTACAATGAGCAGTTCTTC.

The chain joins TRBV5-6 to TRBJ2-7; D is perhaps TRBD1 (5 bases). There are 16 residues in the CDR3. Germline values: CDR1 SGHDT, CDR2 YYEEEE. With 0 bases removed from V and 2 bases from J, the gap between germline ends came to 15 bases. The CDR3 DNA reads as TGTGCCAGCAGCTTGGCGGCCAGGGCGTCTCCCTACGAGCAGTACTTC. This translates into CASSLAARASPYEQYF.

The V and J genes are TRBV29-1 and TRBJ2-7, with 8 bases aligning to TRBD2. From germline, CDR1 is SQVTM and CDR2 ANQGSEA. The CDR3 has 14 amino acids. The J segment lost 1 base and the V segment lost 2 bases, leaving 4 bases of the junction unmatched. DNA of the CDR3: TGCAGCGTTGAAAGCCCGGGAGGGTCCTACGAGCAGTACTTC. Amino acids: CSVESPGGSYEQYF.

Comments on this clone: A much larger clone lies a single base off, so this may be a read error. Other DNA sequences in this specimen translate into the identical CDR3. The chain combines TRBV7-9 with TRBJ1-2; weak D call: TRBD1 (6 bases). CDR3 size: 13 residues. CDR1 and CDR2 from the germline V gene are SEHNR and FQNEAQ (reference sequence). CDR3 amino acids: CASSLTGTYGYTF. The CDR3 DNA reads TGTGCCAGCAGCTTAACAGGGACCTATGGTTACACCTTC. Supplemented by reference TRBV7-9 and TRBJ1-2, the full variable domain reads DTGVSQNPRHKITKRGQNVTFRCDPISEHNRLYWYRQTLGQGPEFLTYFQNEAQLEKSRLLSDRFSAERPKGSFSTLEIQRTEQGDSAMYLCASSLTGTYGYTFGSGTRLTVV.

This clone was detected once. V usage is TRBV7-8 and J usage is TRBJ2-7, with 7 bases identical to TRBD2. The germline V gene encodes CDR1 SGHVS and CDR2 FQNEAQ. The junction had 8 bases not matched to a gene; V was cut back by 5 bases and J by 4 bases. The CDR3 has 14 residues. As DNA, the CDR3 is TGTGCCAGCAGCCCCCGTGGGACTACGTACGAGCAGTACTTC. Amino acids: CASSPRGTTYEQYF. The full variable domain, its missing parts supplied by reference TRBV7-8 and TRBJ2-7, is GAGVSQSPRYKVAKRGQDVALRCDPISGHVSLFWYQQALGQGPEFLTYFQNEAQLDKSGLPSDRFFAERPEGSVSTLKIQRTQQEDSAVYLCASSPRGTTYEQYFGPGTRLTVT.

The CDR3 protein is CASSQRGTEAFF. Here the CDR3 DNA reads TGTGCCAGCAGCCAAAGGGGGACTGAAGCTTTCTTT. This chain joins TRBV3-1 (or the pseudogene TRBV3-2) and TRBJ1-1; weak D call: TRBD1 (6 bases). The V and J ends lost 2 bases and 5 bases respectively, with 6 bases between them. Germline V gene data show CDR1 as LGHDT and CDR2 as YNNKEL (reference sequence). This CDR3 comprises 12 residues.

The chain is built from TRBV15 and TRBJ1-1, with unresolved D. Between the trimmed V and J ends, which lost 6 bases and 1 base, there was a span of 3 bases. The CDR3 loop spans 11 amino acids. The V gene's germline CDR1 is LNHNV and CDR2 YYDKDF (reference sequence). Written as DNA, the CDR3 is TGTGCCACCAGGGCGAACACTGAAGCTTTCTTT. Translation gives CATRANTEAFF.

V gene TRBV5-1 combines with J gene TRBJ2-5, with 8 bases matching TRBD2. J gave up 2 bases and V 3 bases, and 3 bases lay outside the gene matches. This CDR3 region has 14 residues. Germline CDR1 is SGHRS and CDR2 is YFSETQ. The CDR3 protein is CASSYSGGQETQYF. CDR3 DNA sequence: TGCGCCAGCAGCTACAGCGGGGGACAAGAGACCCAGTACTTC.

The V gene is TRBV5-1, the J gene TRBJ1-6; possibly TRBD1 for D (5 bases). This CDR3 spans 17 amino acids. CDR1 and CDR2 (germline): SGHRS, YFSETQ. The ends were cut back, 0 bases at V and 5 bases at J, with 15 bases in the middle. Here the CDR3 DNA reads TGCGCCAGCAGCTTGGGCCCCCGGGGGGGAGATAATTCACCCCTCCACTTT. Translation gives CASSLGPRGGDNSPLHF.

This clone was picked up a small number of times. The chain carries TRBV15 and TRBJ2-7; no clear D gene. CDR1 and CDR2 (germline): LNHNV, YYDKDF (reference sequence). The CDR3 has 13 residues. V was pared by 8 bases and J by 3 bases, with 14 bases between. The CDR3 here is CATARQPYYEQYF. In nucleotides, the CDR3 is TGTGCCACCGCTAGGCAGCCGTACTACGAGCAGTACTTC.

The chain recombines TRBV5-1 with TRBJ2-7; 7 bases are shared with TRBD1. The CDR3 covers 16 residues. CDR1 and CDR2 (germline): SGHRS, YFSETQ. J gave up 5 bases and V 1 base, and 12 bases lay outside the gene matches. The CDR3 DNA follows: TGCGCCAGCAGCTTGAGACAGGGCTCCGTGAGGGACGAGCAGTACTTC. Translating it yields CASSLRQGSVRDEQYF.

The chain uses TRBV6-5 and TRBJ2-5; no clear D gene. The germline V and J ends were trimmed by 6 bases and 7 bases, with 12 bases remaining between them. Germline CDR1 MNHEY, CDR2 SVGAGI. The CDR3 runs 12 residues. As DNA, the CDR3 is TGTGCCAGCAGCTCCTTGTCAGGGACCCAGTACTTC. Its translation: CASSSLSGTQYF.

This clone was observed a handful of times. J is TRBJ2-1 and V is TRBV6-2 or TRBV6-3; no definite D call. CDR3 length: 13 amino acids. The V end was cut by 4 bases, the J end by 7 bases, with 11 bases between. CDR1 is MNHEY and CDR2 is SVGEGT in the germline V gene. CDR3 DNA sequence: TGTGCCAGCAGTTTTGGGTTTCCAAATGAGCAGTTCTTC. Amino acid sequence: CASSFGFPNEQFF.

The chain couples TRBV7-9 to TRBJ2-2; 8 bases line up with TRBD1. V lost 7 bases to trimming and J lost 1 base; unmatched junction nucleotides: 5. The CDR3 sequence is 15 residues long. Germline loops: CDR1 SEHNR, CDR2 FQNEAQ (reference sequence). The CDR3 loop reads CASTHGQGNTGELFF. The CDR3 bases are TGTGCCAGCACCCATGGACAGGGGAACACCGGGGAGCTGTTTTTT.

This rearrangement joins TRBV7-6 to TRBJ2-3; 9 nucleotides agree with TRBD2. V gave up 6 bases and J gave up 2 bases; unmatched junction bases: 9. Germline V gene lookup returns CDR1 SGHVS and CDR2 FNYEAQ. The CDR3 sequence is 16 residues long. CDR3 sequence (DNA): TGTGCCAGCAGTTCACCTAGCGGGAACCCCACAGATACGCAGTATTTT. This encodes CASSSPSGNPTDTQYF.

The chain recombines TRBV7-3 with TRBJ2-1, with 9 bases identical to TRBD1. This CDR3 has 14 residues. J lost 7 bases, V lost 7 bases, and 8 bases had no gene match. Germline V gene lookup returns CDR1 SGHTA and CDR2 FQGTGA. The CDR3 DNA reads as TGTGCCAGCAAAATGGGGACAGGGATAAATGAGCAGTTCTTC. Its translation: CASKMGTGINEQFF.

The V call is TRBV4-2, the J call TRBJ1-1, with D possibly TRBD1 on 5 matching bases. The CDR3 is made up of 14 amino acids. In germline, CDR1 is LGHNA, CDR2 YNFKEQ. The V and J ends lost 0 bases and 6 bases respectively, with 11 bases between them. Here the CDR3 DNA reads TGTGCCAGCAGCCAAGAACAGGCAGGCGCTGAAGCTTTCTTT. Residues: CASSQEQAGAEAFF.

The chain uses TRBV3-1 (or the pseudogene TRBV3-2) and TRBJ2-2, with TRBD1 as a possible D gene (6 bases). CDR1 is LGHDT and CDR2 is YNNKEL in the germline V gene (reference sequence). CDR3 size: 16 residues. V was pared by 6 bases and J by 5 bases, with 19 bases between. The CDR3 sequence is CASRGDRLIGTGELFF. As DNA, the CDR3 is TGTGCCAGCAGAGGCGACAGGCTTATAGGGACCGGGGAGCTGTTTTTT.

CDR3 protein: CASSPAGNGQPQHF. The CDR3 DNA follows: TGTGCCAGCTCACCCGCGGGGAACGGGCAGCCCCAGCATTTT. The gene calls are TRBV18 and TRBJ1-5, with unresolved D. The V end was cut by 3 bases, the J end by 7 bases, with 13 bases between. Per the germline V gene, CDR1 is KGHSH and CDR2 is LQKENI. There are 14 residues in the CDR3.